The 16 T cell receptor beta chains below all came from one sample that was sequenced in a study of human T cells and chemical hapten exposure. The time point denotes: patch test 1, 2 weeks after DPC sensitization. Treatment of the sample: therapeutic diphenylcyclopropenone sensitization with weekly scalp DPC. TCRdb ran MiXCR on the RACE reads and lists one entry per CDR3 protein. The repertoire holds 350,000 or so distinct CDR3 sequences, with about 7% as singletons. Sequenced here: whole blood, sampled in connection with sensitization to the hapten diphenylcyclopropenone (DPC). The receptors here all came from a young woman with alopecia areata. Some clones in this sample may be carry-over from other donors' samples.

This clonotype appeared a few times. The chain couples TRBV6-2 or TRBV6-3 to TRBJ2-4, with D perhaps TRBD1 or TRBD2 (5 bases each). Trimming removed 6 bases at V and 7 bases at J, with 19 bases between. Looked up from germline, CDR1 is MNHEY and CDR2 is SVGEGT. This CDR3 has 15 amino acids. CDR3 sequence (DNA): TGTGCCAGCAGCTCCCTGAGAGGGGCTGACAACATTCAGTACTTC. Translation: CASSSLRGADNIQYF.

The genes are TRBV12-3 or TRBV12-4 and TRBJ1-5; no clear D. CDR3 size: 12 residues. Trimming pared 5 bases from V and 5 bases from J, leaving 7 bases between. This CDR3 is CASSRFDQPQHF. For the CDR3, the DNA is TGTGCCAGCAGTCGCTTCGATCAGCCCCAGCATTTT.

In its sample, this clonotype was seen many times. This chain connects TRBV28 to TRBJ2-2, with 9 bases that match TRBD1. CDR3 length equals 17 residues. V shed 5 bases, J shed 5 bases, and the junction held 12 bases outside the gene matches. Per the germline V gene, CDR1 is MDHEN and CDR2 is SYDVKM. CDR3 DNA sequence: TGTGCCAGCAGTCCCCAGGACAGGGGTGAAAAGACCGGGGAGCTGTTTTTT. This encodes CASSPQDRGEKTGELFF.

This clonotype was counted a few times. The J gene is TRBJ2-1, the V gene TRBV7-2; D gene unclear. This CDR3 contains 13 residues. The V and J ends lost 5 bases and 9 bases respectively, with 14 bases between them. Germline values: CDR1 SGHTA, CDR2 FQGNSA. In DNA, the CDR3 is TGTGCCAGCAGCCCCCGGATTGGCGGTGAGCAGTTCTTC. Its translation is CASSPRIGGEQFF.

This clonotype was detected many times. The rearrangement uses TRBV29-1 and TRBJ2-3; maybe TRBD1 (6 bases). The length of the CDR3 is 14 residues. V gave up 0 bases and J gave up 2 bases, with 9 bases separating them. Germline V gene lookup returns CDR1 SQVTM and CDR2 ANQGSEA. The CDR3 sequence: CSVEDWTATDTQYF. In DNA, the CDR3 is TGCAGCGTTGAAGATTGGACAGCCACAGATACGCAGTATTTT.

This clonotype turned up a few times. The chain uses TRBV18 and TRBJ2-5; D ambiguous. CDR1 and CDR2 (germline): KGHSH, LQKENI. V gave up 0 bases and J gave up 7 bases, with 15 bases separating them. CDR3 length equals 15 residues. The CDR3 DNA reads TGTGCCAGCTCACCACCGTCCGAATTTGTTGGGACCCAGTACTTC. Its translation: CASSPPSEFVGTQYF.

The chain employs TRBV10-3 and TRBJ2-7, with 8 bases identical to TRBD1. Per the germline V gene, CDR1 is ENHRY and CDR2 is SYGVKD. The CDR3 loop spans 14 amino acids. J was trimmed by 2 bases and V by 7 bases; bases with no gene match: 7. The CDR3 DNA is TGTGCCATCAAGGTGGGGACAGGACCCTACGAGCAGTACTTC. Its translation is CAIKVGTGPYEQYF.

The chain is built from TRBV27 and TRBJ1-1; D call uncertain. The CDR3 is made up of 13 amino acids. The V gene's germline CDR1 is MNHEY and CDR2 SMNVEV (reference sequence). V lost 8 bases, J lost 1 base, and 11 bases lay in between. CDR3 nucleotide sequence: TGTGCCAGCGTTAAAGCGGAGAACACTGAAGCTTTCTTT. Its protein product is CASVKAENTEAFF.

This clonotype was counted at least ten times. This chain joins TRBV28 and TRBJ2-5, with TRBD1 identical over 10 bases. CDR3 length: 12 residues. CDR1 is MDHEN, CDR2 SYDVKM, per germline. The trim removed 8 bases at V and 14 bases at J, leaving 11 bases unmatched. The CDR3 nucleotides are TGTGCCAGCGCAGCCGGGACAGGGGTGCGATACTTC. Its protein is CASAAGTGVRYF.

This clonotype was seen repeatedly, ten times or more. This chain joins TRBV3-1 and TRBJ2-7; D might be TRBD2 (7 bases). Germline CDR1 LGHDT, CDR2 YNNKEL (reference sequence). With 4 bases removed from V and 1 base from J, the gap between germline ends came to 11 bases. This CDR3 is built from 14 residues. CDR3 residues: CASSRGGMSYEQYF. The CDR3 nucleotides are TGTGCCAGCAGCCGGGGGGGCATGTCCTACGAGCAGTACTTC.

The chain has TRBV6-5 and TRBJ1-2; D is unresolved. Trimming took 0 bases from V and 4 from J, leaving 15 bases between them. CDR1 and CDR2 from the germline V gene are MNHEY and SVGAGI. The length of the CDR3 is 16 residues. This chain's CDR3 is CASSYSLPQRGYGYTF. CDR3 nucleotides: TGTGCCAGCAGTTACTCGCTACCCCAGCGGGGCTATGGCTACACCTTC.

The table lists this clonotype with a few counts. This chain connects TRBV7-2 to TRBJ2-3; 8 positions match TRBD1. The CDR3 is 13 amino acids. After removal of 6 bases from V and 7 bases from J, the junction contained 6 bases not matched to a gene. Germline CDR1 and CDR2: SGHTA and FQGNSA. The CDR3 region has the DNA TGTGCCAGCAGTACAGGGGGGCCGAATACGCAGTATTTT. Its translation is CASSTGGPNTQYF.

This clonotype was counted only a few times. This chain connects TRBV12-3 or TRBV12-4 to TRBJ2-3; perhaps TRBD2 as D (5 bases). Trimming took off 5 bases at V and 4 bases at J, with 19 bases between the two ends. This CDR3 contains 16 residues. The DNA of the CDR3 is TGTGCCAGCAGTGGATGGCAGGAGGAGACCTCAGATACGCAGTATTTT. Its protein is CASSGWQEETSDTQYF.

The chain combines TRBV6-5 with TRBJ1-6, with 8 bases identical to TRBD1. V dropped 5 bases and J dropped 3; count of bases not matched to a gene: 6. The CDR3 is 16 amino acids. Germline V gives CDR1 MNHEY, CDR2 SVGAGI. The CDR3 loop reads CASSTGQGGYNSPLHF. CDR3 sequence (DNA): TGTGCCAGCAGTACCGGACAGGGTGGCTATAATTCACCCCTCCACTTT.

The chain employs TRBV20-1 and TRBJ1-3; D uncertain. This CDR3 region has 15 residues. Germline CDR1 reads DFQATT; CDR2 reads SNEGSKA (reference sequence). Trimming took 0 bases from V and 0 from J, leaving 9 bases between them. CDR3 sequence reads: CSAREGSYSGNTIYF. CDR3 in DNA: TGCAGTGCTAGAGAAGGCAGCTACTCTGGAAACACCATATATTTT.

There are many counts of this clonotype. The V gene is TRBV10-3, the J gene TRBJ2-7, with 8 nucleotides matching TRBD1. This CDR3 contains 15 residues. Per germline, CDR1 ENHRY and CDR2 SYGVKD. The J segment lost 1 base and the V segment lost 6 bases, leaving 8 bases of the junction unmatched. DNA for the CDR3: TGTGCCATCAGACAGGGGGGATCCCGGTCCTACGAGCAGTACTTC. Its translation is CAIRQGGSRSYEQYF.